These 11 T cell receptor beta chains originate from one sample sequenced in a study of T cells in Graves' hyperthyroidism and ophthalmopathy. Template material for amplifying TCR beta CDR3 regions consisted of RNA transcripts. The TCR CDR3 was amplified in a first-round RT-PCR using the HTBI primer set. MiXCR, run by TCRdb on the multiplex PCR reads, gives a single entry per CDR3 protein. The sample has hundreds of thousands of distinct CDR3 sequences; approximately 17% are singletons. The sample consisted of blood. Every receptor here comes from a woman under 30 with Graves' ophthalmopathy.

This chain uses TRBV4-2 with TRBJ2-5; tentatively, D is TRBD1 or TRBD2 (5 bases each). There are 14 residues in the CDR3. Trimming took 4 bases from V and 5 from J, leaving 14 bases between them. Germline V gene sequence: CDR1 LGHNA, CDR2 YNFKEQ. This CDR3 is CASSRDRDLETQYF. The CDR3 bases are TGTGCCAGCAGCCGGGACCGGGATCTGGAGACCCAGTACTTC.

This clonotype occurred a few times. This chain joins TRBV27 and TRBJ1-1; D is ambiguous. The CDR3 runs 15 residues. Germline loops: CDR1 MNHEY, CDR2 SMNVEV (reference sequence). V was shortened by 2 bases and J by 0 bases, with 10 bases between the two germline ends. Here the CDR3 DNA reads TGTGCCAGCAGTTTAACCCTGGGGATGAACACTGAAGCTTTCTTT. Amino acid sequence: CASSLTLGMNTEAFF.

V usage is TRBV6-1 and J usage is TRBJ1-4, with a possible D match to TRBD1 (5 bases). The CDR3 covers 14 residues. Germline V gives CDR1 MNHNS, CDR2 SASEGT. V was clipped by 4 bases and J by 2 bases, with 8 bases between them. Written as DNA, the CDR3 is TGTGCCAGCAGTGCAGGGCGTACTAATGAAAAACTGTTTTTT. This translates into CASSAGRTNEKLFF.

The CDR3 region is CASSLGSAGYTF. CDR3 sequence (DNA): TGTGCCAGCTCCCTCGGGTCTGCAGGCTACACCTTC. The chain couples TRBV18 to TRBJ1-2; D is unresolved. Germline CDR1 KGHSH, CDR2 LQKENI. The CDR3 runs to 12 residues. Trimming took 6 bases from V and 8 from J, leaving 13 bases between them.

V gene TRBV12-5 combines with J gene TRBJ1-5; D not certain. V shed 2 bases and J shed 2 bases, with 10 bases lying between them. CDR3 size: 15 residues. Germline-derived CDR1 and CDR2 are LGHNT and FRNRAP. The CDR3 DNA reads as TGTGCTAGTGGTTTGCCTGGGCTGGGCAATCAGCCCCAGCATTTT. Its translation: CASGLPGLGNQPQHF.

The rearrangement joins TRBV9 to TRBJ2-5; 8 bases line up with TRBD2. This CDR3 region has 18 residues. Unmatched junction bases numbered 18, after V lost 4 bases and J lost 4 bases. The germline gives CDR1 SGDLS, CDR2 YYNGEE. The DNA for the CDR3 is TGTGCCAGCAGCCAAGATTGGGGACGGGGGGGCCTCTCAGAGACCCAGTACTTC. It specifies CASSQDWGRGGLSETQYF.

There are a few counts of this clonotype. CDR3 loop: CASSQSVVREQETQYF. CDR3 DNA sequence: TGCGCCAGCAGCCAGTCCGTCGTAAGAGAGCAAGAGACCCAGTACTTC. This chain uses TRBV4-3 with TRBJ2-5; no clear D. Germline CDR1 is LGHNA and CDR2 is YSLEER. CDR3 length equals 16 residues. V shed 3 bases and J shed 2 bases, with 16 bases lying between them.

Remarks on this clonotype: This may come from a read error, since a much larger clone is one base off. The V gene is TRBV10-3, the J gene TRBJ1-1; the D gene is possibly TRBD1 (5 bases). Germline CDR1 and CDR2: ENHRY and SYGVKD. The CDR3 covers 14 residues. V lost 10 bases and J 4 bases, leaving 19 bases between the germline ends. Here the CDR3 reads CATRPGGMGTEAFF. The DNA of the CDR3 is TGTGCCACCCGACCGGGGGGTATGGGCACTGAAGCTTTCTTT.

The table lists this clonotype with many counts. A read error may produce the germline difference seen at one junction end. This sequence joins TRBV5-1 and TRBJ1-2; 9 nucleotides agree with TRBD1. The V gene's germline CDR1 is SGHRS and CDR2 YFSETQ. The CDR3 length is 14 residues. The DNA for the CDR3 is TGTGCCAGCAGCTTAGGGGACAGGGCCTATGGCTACACCTTC. This encodes CASSLGDRAYGYTF.

The rearrangement links TRBV15 to TRBJ2-5; TRBD2 is a possible D gene (6 bases). V lost 1 base, J lost 2 bases, and 8 bases lay in between. This CDR3 is built from 14 residues. Germline CDR1 is LNHNV and CDR2 is YYDKDF (reference sequence). The CDR3 sequence is CATSRAGVQETQYF. In nucleotides, the CDR3 is TGTGCCACCAGCAGAGCGGGGGTTCAAGAGACCCAGTACTTC.

In its sample, this clonotype was seen a few times. A read error may be the cause here, since a much bigger clone is one base away. This chain connects TRBV5-1 to TRBJ2-7; D not resolved. CDR1 SGHRS and CDR2 YFSETQ come from the germline V gene. CDR3 length: 12 residues. V shed 0 bases and J shed 4 bases, with 5 bases lying between them. This chain's CDR3 is CASSLDEYEQYF. The CDR3 nucleotides are TGCGCCAGCAGCTTGGATGAGTACGAGCAGTACTTC.